These 5 T cell receptor beta chains came from one sample sequenced in a study of blood T cell repertoires in COVID-19. TCRdb's copy holds only in-frame clones and misses some; the assay was immunoSEQ multiplex PCR. The table lists 25,000 or so clones, more than 75% of them singletons. Material: peripheral blood. These receptors all come from an elderly woman with acute or convalescent COVID-19.

This clone was recorded a few times. The chain joins TRBV4-1 to TRBJ2-2; D unclear. The germline CDR1 and CDR2 sequences are MGHRA and YSYEKL. The CDR3 has 12 residues. Trimming took off 4 bases at V and 7 bases at J, with 7 bases between the two ends. The DNA for the CDR3 is TGCGCCAGCAGCCCGAGACTCGGGGAGCTGTTTTTT. As protein: CASSPRLGELFF.

This clone appeared once. The rearrangement joins TRBV7-8 to TRBJ2-5; TRBD2 agrees at 8 bases. Trimming removed 5 bases from V and 5 bases from J; junction bases left unmatched: 10. The germline CDR1 and CDR2 sequences are SGHVS and FQNEAQ. The CDR3 has 15 amino acids. The CDR3 nucleotides read TGTGCCAGCAGCGCTAAGCGGGGGAATGGGGAGACCCAGTACTTC. Translation: CASSAKRGNGETQYF.

CDR3 coding DNA: TGTGCCAGCAGCTTAGATGGGCGGGGGGACTACGAGCAGTACTTC. Protein: CASSLDGRGDYEQYF. The J gene is TRBJ2-7, the V gene TRBV7-8; 8 bases are shared with TRBD2. Unmatched junction bases numbered 5, after V lost 1 base and J lost 3 bases. Germline CDR1 SGHVS, CDR2 FQNEAQ. The CDR3 extends over 15 amino acids.

V gene TRBV19 combines with J gene TRBJ2-2, with TRBD2 identical over 8 bases. CDR3 size: 16 residues. The V and J ends lost 2 bases and 4 bases, in that order; junction bases with no gene match: 6. Germline assignment: CDR1 LNHDA and CDR2 SQIVND (reference sequence). CDR3 in amino acids: CASSIRAGGATGELFF. The CDR3 DNA reads as TGTGCCAGTAGTATAAGGGCGGGGGGCGCCACCGGGGAGCTGTTTTTT.

The J gene is TRBJ2-7, the V gene TRBV3-1 (or the pseudogene TRBV3-2); D is unresolved. The CDR3 loop spans 16 amino acids. The ends were cut back, 1 base at V and 5 bases at J, with 18 bases in the middle. Germline CDR1 reads LGHDT; CDR2 reads YNNKEL (reference sequence). CDR3 sequence: CASSQVQRLLDDEQYF. The CDR3 bases are TGTGCCAGCAGCCAAGTGCAAAGACTGCTGGATGACGAGCAGTACTTC.